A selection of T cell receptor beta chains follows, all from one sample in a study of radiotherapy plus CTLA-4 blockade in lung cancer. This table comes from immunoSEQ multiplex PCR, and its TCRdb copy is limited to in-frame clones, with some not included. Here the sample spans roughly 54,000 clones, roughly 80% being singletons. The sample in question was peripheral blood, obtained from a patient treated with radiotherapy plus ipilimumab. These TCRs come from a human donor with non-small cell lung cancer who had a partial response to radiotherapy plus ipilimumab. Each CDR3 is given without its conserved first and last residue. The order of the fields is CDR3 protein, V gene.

cdr3_aa: ASSGGQGYTEAF; v_call: TRBV5-1
cdr3_aa: ASSQAGLLDQPQH; v_call: TRBV4-1
cdr3_aa: SVEDRDRGYYEQY; v_call: TRBV29-1
cdr3_aa: ASSEEGDSYGYT; v_call: TRBV2
cdr3_aa: ASSKRGNPRDNEQF; v_call: TRBV6-6
cdr3_aa: ASSYLSSYNEQF; v_call: TRBV6-5
cdr3_aa: SVEDLGERGLTTGELF; v_call: TRBV29-1
cdr3_aa: ASSEWGQVYGYT; v_call: TRBV25-1
cdr3_aa: ASTSGGAVTDTQY; v_call: TRBV6-5
cdr3_aa: ASSQGLTTDTQY; v_call: TRBV4-1
cdr3_aa: ASSLGRDMPYEQY; v_call: TRBV5-1
cdr3_aa: ASSTRTGTTDTQY; v_call: TRBV13
cdr3_aa: ASSKTGSWNEKLF; v_call: TRBV28
cdr3_aa: ASGTGGKLF; v_call: TRBV2
cdr3_aa: ASRHRYEQY; v_call: TRBV27
cdr3_aa: ASSFNQGEDEKLF; v_call: TRBV9
cdr3_aa: ASSYDSSYEQY; v_call: TRBV5-1
cdr3_aa: ASSYGTGGQQF; v_call: TRBV11-2
cdr3_aa: ASSLAQGNSDTQY; v_call: TRBV7-9
cdr3_aa: ASSENSDLGGQF; v_call: TRBV6-1
cdr3_aa: ASSQGLAGEMGEQF; v_call: TRBV11-3
cdr3_aa: ASSVGTGRLWNTEAF; v_call: TRBV9
cdr3_aa: ASSFGGSGELF; v_call: TRBV28
cdr3_aa: ASSQEAGGRIETQY; v_call: TRBV4-3
cdr3_aa: ASSSSRLVDTQY; v_call: TRBV7-6
cdr3_aa: ASSFLLRNQPQH; v_call: TRBV28
cdr3_aa: ASSPLDSPSSYNEQF; v_call: TRBV27
cdr3_aa: ASSWGGPSEQY; v_call: TRBV5-6
cdr3_aa: ASTPGAGRYT; v_call: TRBV2
cdr3_aa: ATSSNFDTQY; v_call: TRBV27
cdr3_aa: ASSRYWTGAETQY; v_call: TRBV4-3